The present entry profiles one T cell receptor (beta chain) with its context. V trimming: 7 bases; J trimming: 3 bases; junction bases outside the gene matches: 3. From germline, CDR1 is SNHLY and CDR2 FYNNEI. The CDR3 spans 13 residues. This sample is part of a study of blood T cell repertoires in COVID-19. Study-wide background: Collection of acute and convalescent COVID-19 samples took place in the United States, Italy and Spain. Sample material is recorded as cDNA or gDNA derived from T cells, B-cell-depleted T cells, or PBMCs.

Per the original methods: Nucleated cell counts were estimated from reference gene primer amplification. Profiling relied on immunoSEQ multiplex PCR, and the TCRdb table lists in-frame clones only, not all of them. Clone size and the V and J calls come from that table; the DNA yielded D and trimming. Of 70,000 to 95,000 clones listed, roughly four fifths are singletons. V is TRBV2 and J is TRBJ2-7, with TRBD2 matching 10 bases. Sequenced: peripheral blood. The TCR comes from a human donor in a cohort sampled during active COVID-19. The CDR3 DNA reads TGTGCCAGCACCCCTAGCGGGGGCTACGAGCAGTACTTC. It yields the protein CASTPSGGYEQYF.